These 15 T cell receptor beta chains originate from one sample sequenced in a study of T-cell reconstitution after alpha-beta-depleted transplantation in children. Unique molecular identifiers were used to barcode this TCRbeta library. One entry per CDR3 protein, called by TCRdb with MiXCR from the PCR reads. The sample lists 600,000 to 700,000 distinct CDR3 sequences; over 10% were seen once. This sample comprised PBMCs, obtained before TCRalphabeta/CD19-depleted stem cell transplant. The receptors stem from a girl aged 2 to 10 with congenital amegakaryocytic thrombocytopenia, due to receive a stem cell transplant.

In its sample, this clonotype was seen many times. The rearrangement uses TRBV7-2 and TRBJ2-5; maybe TRBD2 (6 bases). The V gene lost 4 bases and the J gene lost 5 bases, with 17 bases spanning the gap. The V gene's germline CDR1 is SGHTA and CDR2 FQGNSA. The CDR3 spans 15 residues. CDR3: CASSSDYPPGETQYF. The CDR3 bases are TGTGCCAGCAGCTCGGACTACCCACCCGGGGAGACCCAGTACTTC.

This clonotype was seen repeatedly, ten times or more. The chain uses TRBV11-1 and TRBJ1-1; 11 bases map to TRBD1. CDR3 length: 18 amino acids. The trim removed 4 bases at V and 4 bases at J, leaving 14 bases unmatched. Germline lookup yields CDR1 SGHAT and CDR2 FQDESV (reference sequence). CDR3 sequence reads: CASSWDRGIPEKSTEAFF. The CDR3 DNA is TGTGCCAGCAGCTGGGACAGGGGGATTCCGGAGAAGAGCACTGAAGCTTTCTTT.

This clonotype was seen just once. It may be a read error: a sequence one base away is much more abundant. The V gene is TRBV5-5, the J gene TRBJ1-2; 7 nucleotides match TRBD1. The CDR3 contains 14 residues. CDR1 and CDR2 from the germline V gene are SGHKS and YYEKEE (reference sequence). V gave up 1 base and J gave up 2 bases; unmatched junction bases: 2. As DNA, the CDR3 is TGTGCCAGCAGCTTGTCAGGGGGAAACTATGGCTACACCTTC. Translation: CASSLSGGNYGYTF.

The chain uses TRBV28 and TRBJ1-1; no reliable D call. The germline V gene has CDR1 MDHEN and CDR2 SYDVKM. V lost 4 bases, J lost 1 base, and 7 bases lay in between. This CDR3 spans 13 amino acids. CDR3 residues: CASSWGANTEAFF. The CDR3 region has the DNA TGTGCCAGCAGTTGGGGTGCGAACACTGAAGCTTTCTTT.

The sample holds many counts of this clonotype. This rearrangement joins TRBV12-3 or TRBV12-4 to TRBJ2-2; 9 bases match TRBD2. This CDR3 has 16 residues. V shed 3 bases and J 4 bases; nucleotides not matched to a gene: 6. DNA of the CDR3: TGTGCCAGCAGTTTTCGACTAGCGGAGCTCACCGGGGAGCTGTTTTTT. Translation gives CASSFRLAELTGELFF.

This clonotype has a count of ten or more. This rearrangement joins TRBV29-1 to TRBJ2-5; 12 bases agree with TRBD2. V lost 3 bases, J lost 5 bases, and 7 bases stayed unmatched. Looked up from germline, CDR1 is SQVTM and CDR2 is ANQGSEA. CDR3 length equals 15 residues. CDR3 sequence: CSVETSGSFGETQYF. CDR3 DNA sequence: TGCAGCGTTGAGACTAGCGGGAGTTTCGGGGAGACCCAGTACTTC.

V is TRBV20-1 and J is TRBJ1-5, with 9 bases fitting TRBD1. The CDR3 is made up of 16 amino acids. CDR1 is DFQATT, CDR2 SNEGSKA, per germline (reference sequence). V dropped 3 bases and J dropped 0; count of bases not matched to a gene: 6. The CDR3 DNA reads as TGCAGTGCTAGGATCAGGGACAGGGCTAGCAATCAGCCCCAGCATTTT. Translated, it gives CSARIRDRASNQPQHF.

This clonotype was observed at least ten times. The chain is built from TRBV6-2 or TRBV6-3 and TRBJ2-1; D possibly corresponds to TRBD2 (5 bases). This CDR3 is 17 amino acids long. Germline-derived CDR1 and CDR2 are MNHEY and SVGEGT. The V end lost 0 bases, the J end lost 8 bases, and 20 bases lay between the germline ends. For the CDR3, the DNA is TGTGCCAGCAGTTACTCACCCGACTATCACCTTTTCGATGAGCAGTTCTTC. Its translation is CASSYSPDYHLFDEQFF.

In this sample, this clonotype turned up many times. The J gene is TRBJ2-5, the V gene TRBV5-1; D unclear. This CDR3 has 13 residues. V was pared by 8 bases and J by 3 bases, with 14 bases between. Germline CDR1 reads SGHRS; CDR2 reads YFSETQ. CDR3 bases: TGCGCCAGTCGCTCCGAAGGCAAAGAGACCCAGTACTTC. Amino acids: CASRSEGKETQYF.

In its sample, this clonotype was seen many times. The rearrangement joins TRBV11-3 to TRBJ2-1, with D maybe TRBD2 (6 bases). Trimming shortened V by 4 bases and J by 3 bases, and 7 bases separated the two germline ends. The CDR3 loop spans 13 amino acids. Looked up from germline, CDR1 is SGHNT and CDR2 is YENEEA. The CDR3 DNA reads TGTGCCAGCAGCTATAGCGGCTACAATGAGCAGTTCTTC. Its protein is CASSYSGYNEQFF.

This clonotype was detected a few times. The gene calls are TRBV20-1 and TRBJ2-7; 12 bases map to TRBD2. The V segment lost 3 bases and the J segment 0 bases; nucleotides outside the gene matches: 3. Germline assignment: CDR1 DFQATT and CDR2 SNEGSKA (reference sequence). CDR3 length equals 15 residues. The CDR3 region is CSASATSGSSYEQYF. In nucleotides, the CDR3 is TGCAGTGCTAGCGCGACTAGCGGGAGCTCCTACGAGCAGTACTTC.

This clonotype was detected a few times. The chain links TRBV7-2 to TRBJ1-2; possible D gene TRBD1, 6 bases. CDR1 is SGHTA, CDR2 FQGNSA, per germline. V dropped 0 bases and J dropped 2 bases, with 10 bases sitting between them. The CDR3 is made up of 15 amino acids. The CDR3 protein is CASSLAWTANYGYTF. DNA for the CDR3: TGTGCCAGCAGCTTAGCTTGGACAGCCAACTATGGCTACACCTTC.

This chain connects TRBV20-1 to TRBJ2-7, with 8 bases fitting TRBD2. Germline V lookup: CDR1 DFQATT, CDR2 SNEGSKA (reference sequence). The CDR3 runs 14 residues. V dropped 3 bases and J dropped 2; count of bases not matched to a gene: 6. The CDR3 protein is CSASPGGGTYEQYF. The CDR3 coding sequence is TGCAGTGCTAGTCCGGGAGGGGGGACCTACGAGCAGTACTTC.

Details on this clonotype: The junction departs from germline at one end; a sequencing error may be responsible. The rearrangement uses TRBV6-5 and TRBJ2-6; weak D call: TRBD1 (5 bases). CDR3 length: 15 amino acids. CDR1 and CDR2 from the germline V gene are MNHEY and SVGAGI. The CDR3, as DNA: TGTGTCAGCAGTTACGACAGCTCTGGGGCCAACGTCCTGACTTTC. This translates into CVSSYDSSGANVLTF.

At least ten counts were recorded for this clonotype. V usage is TRBV16 and J usage is TRBJ1-1; possibly TRBD1 for D (5 bases). The CDR3 totals 14 residues. With 2 bases removed from V and 4 bases from J, the gap between germline ends came to 11 bases. CDR1 KGHSY and CDR2 FQNENV come from the germline V gene. This CDR3 is CASSQPPGSTEAFF. The DNA of the CDR3 is TGTGCCAGCAGCCAACCCCCAGGGAGCACTGAAGCTTTCTTT.